A selection of T cell receptor beta chains follows, all from one sample in a study of cytomegalovirus exposure and HLA in healthy donors. The repertoire was sequenced with immunoSEQ multiplex PCR; TCRdb's copy has only in-frame clones and lacks some. The repertoire holds under 250,000 clones, almost 80% seen once, with 1.5% to 2% in the top ten. The sample comprised PBMCs. The receptors shown here come from a male donor in good health and CMV-seronegative. Each CDR3 is given with its conserved first and last residue. The D gene is left open where the match is weak. Clone size is stated in some rows and not others, as once, few, many or a class when expanded.

clone size	V gene	D gene	J gene	CDR3 protein	CDR3 DNA
NA	TRBV30	TRBD1	TRBJ2-1	CAWSVVDRGLSEQFF	TGTGCCTGGAGTGTGGTGGACAGGGGGCTGAGCGAGCAGTTCTTC
NA	TRBV29-1	TRBD2	TRBJ2-2	CSVGGYGRSGELFF	TGCAGCGTTGGCGGTTACGGGAGGTCCGGGGAGCTGTTTTTT
few	TRBV9	NA	TRBJ2-5	CASSDRDGTGTQYF	TGTGCCAGCAGCGACAGGGATGGGACCGGGACCCAGTACTTC
once	TRBV11-2	NA	TRBJ1-5	CASSLGSHQPQHF	TGTGCCAGCAGCTTAGGGAGCCATCAGCCCCAGCATTTT
NA	TRBV7-2	TRBD1	TRBJ1-4	CASSPREGAAEKLFF	TGTGCCAGCAGCCCCCGGGAGGGGGCGGCTGAAAAACTGTTTTTT
NA	TRBV7-2	TRBD1	TRBJ1-3	CASSLDRGGGNTIYF	TGTGCCAGCAGCCTAGACAGGGGAGGTGGAAACACCATATATTTT
NA	TRBV27	NA	TRBJ1-6	CASSRIQRARNNSPLHF	TGTGCCAGCAGTCGGATCCAGAGGGCAAGGAATAATTCACCCCTCCACTTT
NA	TRBV19	TRBD1	TRBJ2-4	CASSIRDSGWGALDENIQYF	TGTGCCAGTAGTATCCGGGACAGCGGTTGGGGTGCCCTCGATGAAAACATTCAGTACTTC
once	TRBV7-9	TRBD1	TRBJ2-7	CASSYPVGQGAEQYF	TGTGCCAGCAGCTACCCCGTGGGACAGGGGGCCGAGCAGTACTTC
once	TRBV7-8	TRBD1	TRBJ1-4	CASSGYRGTNEKLFF	TGTGCCAGCAGCGGATACAGGGGAACTAATGAAAAACTGTTTTTT
NA	TRBV7-2	NA	TRBJ1-1	CASSLVSQVNTEAFF	TGTGCCAGCAGCTTAGTAAGTCAGGTGAACACTGAAGCTTTCTTT
NA	TRBV5-4	TRBD1	TRBJ2-3	CASSDSKGASDTQYF	TGTGCCAGCAGCGACAGTAAGGGGGCTTCAGATACGCAGTATTTT
once	TRBV27	TRBD1	TRBJ2-5	CASSLTGTGEETQYF	TGTGCCAGCAGTCTCACCGGGACAGGAGAAGAGACCCAGTACTTC
NA	TRBV6-1	TRBD2	TRBJ2-7	CASSALAGASYEQYF	TGTGCCAGCAGCGCCCTAGCGGGGGCTTCCTACGAGCAGTACTTC
NA	TRBV7-2	NA	TRBJ2-7	CASSSNDRLTYEQYF	TGTGCCAGCAGCTCAAATGACAGGCTCACCTACGAGCAGTACTTC
few	TRBV4-3	TRBD2	TRBJ2-3	CASRYSLAGGTDTQYF	TGCGCCAGCAGATACTCCCTCGCGGGGGGTACAGATACGCAGTATTTT
NA	TRBV6-1	NA	TRBJ2-7	CASSEMVDYTYEQYF	TGTGCCAGCAGTGAAATGGTCGACTATACCTACGAGCAGTACTTC
NA	TRBV19	NA	TRBJ2-5	CASAQGFEEETQYF	TGTGCCAGCGCGCAGGGGTTCGAGGAAGAGACCCAGTACTTC
NA	TRBV5-5	NA	TRBJ1-1	CASSLLSGSLNTEAFF	TGTGCCAGCAGCCTACTGTCGGGGTCCTTGAACACTGAAGCTTTCTTT
NA	TRBV6-6	TRBD1	TRBJ1-2	CASSYPDRADGYTF	TGTGCCAGCAGTTACCCCGACAGGGCTGATGGCTACACCTTC
NA	TRBV29-1	TRBD1	TRBJ2-7	CSVLVPGQVTYEQYF	TGCAGCGTTTTAGTCCCGGGACAGGTAACCTACGAGCAGTACTTC
NA	TRBV5-6	TRBD2	TRBJ2-2	CASSLAGGNTGELFF	TGTGCCAGCAGCTTAGCGGGGGGGAACACCGGGGAGCTGTTTTTT
NA	TRBV28	NA	TRBJ2-7	CASSPPFGHEQYF	TGTGCCAGCAGTCCCCCCTTTGGGCACGAGCAGTACTTC
NA	TRBV19	TRBD2	TRBJ2-3	CASSILAGGSTDTQYF	TGTGCCAGTAGTATTTTAGCGGGGGGAAGCACAGATACGCAGTATTTT
NA	TRBV29-1	NA	TRBJ2-3	CSVRGTDTQYF	TGCAGCGTGAGGGGCACAGATACGCAGTATTTT
few	TRBV30	TRBD2	TRBJ2-7	CAWTHSGSSDEQYF	TGTGCCTGGACCCATAGCGGGAGTAGCGACGAGCAGTACTTC
NA	TRBV19	NA	TRBJ1-1	CASSTWGSTTEAFF	TGTGCCAGTAGTACCTGGGGCAGCACCACTGAAGCTTTCTTT
NA	TRBV18	NA	TRBJ1-1	CASSPGPVEVTEAFF	TGTGCCAGCTCACCAGGTCCCGTCGAGGTCACTGAAGCTTTCTTT
NA	TRBV15	TRBD2	TRBJ2-1	CATSRTSGSAYNEQFF	TGTGCCACCAGCAGAACTAGCGGGAGCGCCTACAATGAGCAGTTCTTC
NA	TRBV5-4	TRBD2	TRBJ2-1	CASSPGGSGISNEQFF	TGTGCCAGCAGCCCCGGGGGTAGCGGGATATCGAATGAGCAGTTCTTC
NA	TRBV6-5	NA	TRBJ1-4	CASSYNQATNEKLFF	TGTGCCAGCAGTTACAACCAGGCAACTAATGAAAAACTGTTTTTT
few	TRBV29-1	NA	TRBJ2-7	CSAGGQGGAYEQYF	TGCAGCGCCGGAGGACAGGGAGGGGCCTACGAGCAGTACTTC
NA	TRBV18	TRBD1	TRBJ1-2	CASSLGTGLVGDYGYTF	TGTGCCAGCTCACTCGGGACAGGATTGGTCGGAGACTATGGCTACACCTTC
once	TRBV28	NA	TRBJ1-2	CATRGAHYGYTF	TGTGCCACCAGAGGGGCCCACTATGGCTACACCTTC
NA	TRBV5-1	TRBD1	TRBJ1-2	CASSGQGLPGYGYTF	TGCGCCAGCAGTGGACAGGGACTACCGGGCTATGGCTACACCTTC
NA	TRBV6-5	NA	TRBJ2-2	CASSRTAGELFF	TGTGCCAGCAGCCGAACGGCCGGGGAGCTGTTTTTT
NA	TRBV28	NA	TRBJ1-5	CASSFLSSNQPQHF	TGTGCCAGCAGTTTCCTCTCTAGCAATCAGCCCCAGCATTTT
NA	TRBV5-5	NA	TRBJ2-7	CASNRGGASTNEQYF	TGTGCCAGCAACAGGGGGGGGGCGAGTACCAACGAGCAGTACTTC
NA	TRBV7-6	NA	TRBJ2-4	CASSLDPGQRNIQYF	TGTGCCAGCAGCTTAGACCCCGGACAGAGGAACATTCAGTACTTC
NA	TRBV11-3	NA	TRBJ2-7	CASSAIDEQYF	TGTGCCAGCAGCGCGATAGACGAGCAGTACTTC